One and the same sample provided the 28 T cell receptor beta chains below, sequenced in a study of OX40 agonist ivuxolimab in advanced cancers. Assay: immunoSEQ multiplex PCR; the TCRdb copy retains only in-frame clones and omits some. Of some 20,000 clones in the sample, about four fifths are singletons; the top ten hold about an eighth. The sample here was CD4+ or CD8+ T cells sorted from blood, taken in a trial of the OX40 agonist ivuxolimab. The receptors here all came from an adult with an advanced solid tumor such as melanoma, head and neck, liver or kidney cancer.

The chain recombines TRBV6-6 with TRBJ2-3; D might be TRBD2 (5 bases). V was pared by 6 bases and J by 3 bases, with 10 bases between. Germline values: CDR1 MNHNY, CDR2 SVGAGI (reference sequence). The CDR3 length is 13 residues. CDR3 loop: CASSYRGTDTQYF. CDR3 nucleotides: TGTGCCAGCAGCTACCGCGGGACAGATACGCAGTATTTT.

V and J are TRBV7-9 and TRBJ2-7; 9 positions agree with TRBD2. Per the germline V gene, CDR1 is SEHNR and CDR2 is FQNEAQ (reference sequence). The V segment lost 1 base and the J segment 6 bases; nucleotides outside the gene matches: 13. The CDR3 is 17 residues long. CDR3: CASSLGAPSAGGVEQYF. The DNA for the CDR3 is TGTGCCAGCAGCTTAGGGGCCCCTTCTGCGGGAGGGGTCGAGCAGTACTTC.

The rearrangement uses TRBV7-9 and TRBJ2-2, with unresolved D. V shed 1 base and J shed 2 bases, with 5 bases lying between them. Germline loops: CDR1 SEHNR, CDR2 FQNEAQ (reference sequence). This CDR3 is built from 14 residues. The CDR3 DNA follows: TGTGCCAGCAGCTTAGACCGAAACACCGGGGAGCTGTTTTTT. It specifies CASSLDRNTGELFF.

A note on this clone: Other DNA sequences in this specimen translate into the identical CDR3. The chain links TRBV27 to TRBJ2-6, with TRBD1 identical over 9 bases. This CDR3 has 18 residues. J gave up 0 bases and V 0 bases, and 3 bases lay outside the gene matches. Germline loops: CDR1 MNHEY, CDR2 SMNVEV (reference sequence). The CDR3 DNA reads as TGTGCCAGCAGTTTATCGGGACAGGGCCACTCTGGGGCCAACGTCCTGACTTTC. This encodes CASSLSGQGHSGANVLTF.

The chain has TRBV7-3 and TRBJ2-1; 7 bases agree with TRBD2. The CDR3 runs to 15 residues. Germline V lookup: CDR1 SGHTA, CDR2 FQGTGA. V shed 0 bases, J shed 5 bases, and the junction held 4 bases outside the gene matches. CDR3 amino acids: CASSLTALADNEQFF. As DNA, the CDR3 is TGTGCCAGCAGCTTAACAGCTCTAGCGGACAATGAGCAGTTCTTC.

This clone has only a few counts. Other DNA variants within this sample encode the same CDR3. The chain links TRBV11-3 to TRBJ2-1; D gene uncertain. The germline V gene encodes CDR1 SGHNT and CDR2 YENEEA. With 0 bases removed from V and 5 bases from J, the gap between germline ends came to 17 bases. The CDR3 length is 17 residues. CDR3 sequence reads: CASSLEGSRSRNNEQFF. The CDR3 region has the DNA TGTGCCAGCAGCTTAGAGGGCAGTAGGAGCCGTAACAATGAGCAGTTCTTC.

The chain uses TRBV9 and TRBJ1-1; the D gene is possibly TRBD1 (6 bases). From germline, CDR1 is SGDLS and CDR2 YYNGEE. CDR3 size: 15 residues. V was pared by 0 bases and J by 0 bases, with 9 bases between. The CDR3: CASSVGGAVNTEAFF. The CDR3 bases are TGTGCCAGCAGCGTAGGGGGGGCGGTGAACACTGAAGCTTTCTTT.

The chain has TRBV9 and TRBJ2-7; 7 bases line up with TRBD2. V shed 4 bases, J shed 6 bases, and the junction held 13 bases outside the gene matches. Germline CDR1 SGDLS, CDR2 YYNGEE. This CDR3 spans 15 amino acids. The CDR3 loop is CASSPRGSGESEQYF. CDR3 in DNA: TGTGCCAGCAGCCCCCGGGGCAGCGGGGAGTCCGAGCAGTACTTC.

The rearrangement joins TRBV9 to TRBJ2-3; the D gene could be TRBD1 or TRBD2 (6 bases each). The V gene lost 6 bases and the J gene lost 5 bases, with 7 bases spanning the gap. Germline loops: CDR1 SGDLS, CDR2 YYNGEE. CDR3 length: 11 amino acids. The CDR3 DNA follows: TGTGCCAGCAAGGGGGGAGATACGCAGTATTTT. This codes for CASKGGDTQYF.

The gene calls are TRBV6-5 and TRBJ2-1, with 7 positions matching TRBD2. V was clipped by 6 bases and J by 2 bases; unmatched bases: 7. Germline V CDR1 and CDR2: MNHEY, SVGAGI. There are 15 residues in the CDR3. CDR3 sequence reads: CASRTTSITYNEQFF. The DNA of the CDR3 is TGTGCCAGCAGGACGACTAGCATTACCTACAATGAGCAGTTCTTC.

This sequence joins TRBV7-8 and TRBJ1-4; D ambiguous. The germline gives CDR1 SGHVS, CDR2 FQNEAQ. The CDR3 runs to 14 residues. V lost 4 bases, J lost 5 bases, and 11 bases lay in between. The CDR3 region is CASSYGRWNEKLFF. The CDR3 DNA reads as TGTGCCAGCAGCTACGGACGCTGGAATGAAAAACTGTTTTTT.

The chain has TRBV27 and TRBJ2-7; 11 nucleotides align to TRBD2. The germline gives CDR1 MNHEY, CDR2 SMNVEV (reference sequence). V lost 5 bases and J lost 5; bases outside the gene matches: 8. The CDR3 is 15 amino acids. The CDR3 protein is CASSLTSGSFNEQYF. Here the CDR3 DNA reads TGTGCCAGCAGTCTTACTAGCGGGAGTTTCAACGAGCAGTACTTC.

The chain links TRBV20-1 to TRBJ2-7; D uncertain. The CDR3 is 9 amino acids. The V and J ends lost 5 bases and 4 bases respectively, with 3 bases between them. CDR1 is DFQATT and CDR2 is SNEGSKA in the germline V gene (reference sequence). The CDR3 bases are TGCAGTGCTCTTTACGAGCAGTACTTC. Its protein is CSALYEQYF.

CDR3 nucleotide sequence: TGCGCCAGCAGTTCTGATTCCCCTATCGGACAGGAGAACACTGAAGCTTTCTTT. Amino acid sequence: CASSSDSPIGQENTEAFF. The chain is built from TRBV10-1 and TRBJ1-1; 7 bases are shared with TRBD1. The CDR3 has 18 residues. V was pared by 5 bases and J by 1 base, with 16 bases of the junction left unmatched. The germline CDR1 and CDR2 sequences are WNHNN and SYGVQD (reference sequence).

This clone appeared once. This chain links TRBV6-5 with TRBJ2-7; possible D gene TRBD2, 5 bases. The CDR3 contains 12 residues. Germline-derived CDR1 and CDR2 are MNHEY and SVGAGI. Trimming took 6 bases from V and 7 from J, leaving 13 bases between them. CDR3 coding DNA: TGTGCCAGCAGCCCAACGAGGAGGGAGCAGTACTTC. It codes for CASSPTRREQYF.

The chain employs TRBV5-6 and TRBJ2-7, with 9 bases identical to TRBD2. This CDR3 region has 15 residues. Germline CDR1 is SGHDT and CDR2 is YYEEEE. V was clipped by 0 bases and J by 3 bases; unmatched bases: 4. The CDR3 spells CASSLVSGRIYEQYF. DNA of the CDR3: TGTGCCAGCAGCTTGGTTAGCGGGAGAATCTACGAGCAGTACTTC.

Only one count was recorded for this clone. The chain has TRBV4-1 and TRBJ2-7, with D hard to call. V was pared by 0 bases and J by 6 bases, with 6 bases between. The CDR3 is 12 residues long. CDR1 is MGHRA, CDR2 YSYEKL, per germline. The CDR3 DNA reads as TGCGCCAGCAGCCAAGAGGTCGGCGAGCAGTACTTC. Protein: CASSQEVGEQYF.

The V call is TRBV4-3, the J call TRBJ2-3; no firm D call. CDR1 is LGHNA and CDR2 is YSLEER in the germline V gene. This CDR3 has 14 residues. V was shortened by 2 bases and J by 2 bases, with 8 bases between the two germline ends. Here the CDR3 reads CASSQRQHTDTQYF. Written as DNA, the CDR3 is TGCGCCAGCAGCCAAAGGCAGCACACAGATACGCAGTATTTT.

V is TRBV4-2 and J is TRBJ2-7; perhaps D is TRBD1 or TRBD2 (5 bases each). The CDR3 has 19 amino acids. V shed 2 bases and J shed 3 bases, with 26 bases lying between them. Germline CDR1 is LGHNA and CDR2 is YNFKEQ. The CDR3 sequence is CASSQKSSGPRYGGYEQYF. The CDR3, as DNA: TGTGCCAGCAGCCAAAAGAGTTCGGGACCGCGATATGGCGGCTACGAGCAGTACTTC.

The chain combines TRBV4-3 with TRBJ1-4, with TRBD1 as a possible D gene (5 bases). The germline V gene encodes CDR1 LGHNA and CDR2 YSLEER. The CDR3 extends over 16 amino acids. V was pared by 0 bases and J by 5 bases, with 13 bases between. The CDR3 spells CASSQDGGATNEKLFF. In DNA form, the CDR3 reads TGCGCCAGCAGCCAAGATGGAGGGGCGACGAATGAAAAACTGTTTTTT.

The CDR3 spells CASSEAGHNEQFF. In DNA form, the CDR3 reads TGCGCCAGCAGTGAGGCCGGGCACAATGAGCAGTTCTTC. The chain recombines TRBV10-2 with TRBJ2-1, with no clear D. CDR3 length: 13 amino acids. In germline, CDR1 is WSHSY, CDR2 SAAADI. V lost 2 bases, J lost 5 bases, and 7 bases lay in between.

This chain joins TRBV27 and TRBJ2-5; D is unresolved. Trimming cost V 3 bases and J 5 bases, with 7 bases left between them. Per the germline V gene, CDR1 is MNHEY and CDR2 is SMNVEV (reference sequence). This CDR3 is 12 amino acids long. In nucleotides, the CDR3 is TGTGCCAGCAGTTTGTTTAAGGAGACCCAGTACTTC. Translation: CASSLFKETQYF.

This chain joins TRBV9 and TRBJ2-7; 8 positions agree with TRBD2. In germline, CDR1 is SGDLS, CDR2 YYNGEE. Losses at the gene ends were 4 bases for V and 0 bases for J; bases not matched to a gene: 6. The CDR3 is made up of 15 amino acids. CDR3 region: CASSLSSGLSYEQYF. CDR3 DNA: TGTGCCAGCAGCCTTTCTAGCGGGCTCTCCTACGAGCAGTACTTC.

V usage is TRBV5-4 and J usage is TRBJ1-5; D ambiguous. The CDR3 runs to 12 residues. Trimming removed 3 bases at V and 5 bases at J, with 6 bases between. Germline V lookup: CDR1 SGHNT, CDR2 YYREEE (reference sequence). The CDR3 DNA is TGTGCCAGCAGCTCCGGTGATCAGCCCCAGCATTTT. It translates to CASSSGDQPQHF.

Here the CDR3 DNA reads TGTGCCAGCAGCGGGGGGACCGTAAGAAACTATGGCTACACCTTC. Protein product: CASSGGTVRNYGYTF. This chain joins TRBV7-9 and TRBJ1-2; possibly TRBD1 for D (5 bases). The germline V and J ends were trimmed by 5 bases and 2 bases, with 15 bases remaining between them. Germline loops: CDR1 SEHNR, CDR2 FQNEAQ (reference sequence). The CDR3 runs to 15 residues.

The chain has TRBV19 and TRBJ2-1, with 7 bases aligning to TRBD1. Germline values: CDR1 LNHDA, CDR2 SQIVND (reference sequence). The J segment lost 8 bases and the V segment lost 6 bases, leaving 7 bases of the junction unmatched. This CDR3 region has 13 residues. CDR3 amino acids: CASSTQGFDEQFF. CDR3 nucleotides: TGTGCCAGTAGCACACAGGGGTTCGATGAGCAGTTCTTC.

Regarding this clone: Other DNA sequences in this sample translate to the same CDR3. The gene calls are TRBV11-2 and TRBJ2-1, with unresolved D. The germline CDR1 and CDR2 sequences are SGHAT and FQNNGV. Trimming removed 1 base at V and 0 bases at J, with 7 bases between. The CDR3 consists of 15 residues. CDR3 sequence reads: CASSLGGSSYNEQFF. In DNA form, the CDR3 reads TGTGCCAGCAGCTTAGGTGGAAGCTCCTACAATGAGCAGTTCTTC.

The gene calls are TRBV10-2 and TRBJ2-7; D uncertain. Germline V lookup: CDR1 WSHSY, CDR2 SAAADI. Trimming stripped 0 bases from V and 4 bases from J, with 4 bases between. The CDR3 sequence is 12 residues long. CDR3 in amino acids: CASSESAYEQYF. The CDR3 nucleotides read TGCGCCAGCAGTGAGTCGGCATACGAGCAGTACTTC.